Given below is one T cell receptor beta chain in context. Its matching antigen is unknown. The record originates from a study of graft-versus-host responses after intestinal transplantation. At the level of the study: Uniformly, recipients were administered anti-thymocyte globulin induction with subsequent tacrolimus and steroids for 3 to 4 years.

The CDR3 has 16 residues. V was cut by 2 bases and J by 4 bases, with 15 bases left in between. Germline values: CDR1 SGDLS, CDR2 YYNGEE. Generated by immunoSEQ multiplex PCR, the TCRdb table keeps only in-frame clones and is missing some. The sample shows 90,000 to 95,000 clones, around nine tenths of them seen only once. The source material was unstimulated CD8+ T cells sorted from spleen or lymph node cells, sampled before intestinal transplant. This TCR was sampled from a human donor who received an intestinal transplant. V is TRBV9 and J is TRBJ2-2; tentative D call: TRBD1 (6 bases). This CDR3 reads CASSVPDSAGTGELFF. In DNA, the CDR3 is TGTGCCAGCAGCGTCCCGGACAGCGCGGGCACCGGGGAGCTGTTTTTT.